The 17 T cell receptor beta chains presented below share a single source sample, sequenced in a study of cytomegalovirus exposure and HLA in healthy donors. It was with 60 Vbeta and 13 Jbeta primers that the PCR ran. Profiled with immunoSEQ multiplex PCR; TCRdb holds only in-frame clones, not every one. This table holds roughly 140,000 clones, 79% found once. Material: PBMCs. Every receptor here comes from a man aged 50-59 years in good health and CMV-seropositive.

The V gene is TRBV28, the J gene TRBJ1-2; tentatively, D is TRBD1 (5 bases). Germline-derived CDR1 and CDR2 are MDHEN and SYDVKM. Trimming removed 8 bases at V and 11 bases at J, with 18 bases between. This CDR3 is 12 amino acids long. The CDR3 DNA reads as TGTGCCAGCCTAGGGGATAGGGTGGATTACACCTTC. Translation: CASLGDRVDYTF.

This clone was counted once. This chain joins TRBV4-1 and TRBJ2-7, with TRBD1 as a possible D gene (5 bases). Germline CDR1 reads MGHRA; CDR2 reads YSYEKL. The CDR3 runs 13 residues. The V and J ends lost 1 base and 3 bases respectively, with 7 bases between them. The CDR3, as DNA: TGCGCCAGCAGCCAAGGACAGAACTACGAGCAGTACTTC. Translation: CASSQGQNYEQYF.

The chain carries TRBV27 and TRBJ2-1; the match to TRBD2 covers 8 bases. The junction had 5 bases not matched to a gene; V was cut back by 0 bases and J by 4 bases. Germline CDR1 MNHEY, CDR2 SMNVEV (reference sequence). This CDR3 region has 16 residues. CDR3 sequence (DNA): TGTGCCAGCAGTTTATCCACGGGAGGGACTTACAATGAGCAGTTCTTC. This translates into CASSLSTGGTYNEQFF.

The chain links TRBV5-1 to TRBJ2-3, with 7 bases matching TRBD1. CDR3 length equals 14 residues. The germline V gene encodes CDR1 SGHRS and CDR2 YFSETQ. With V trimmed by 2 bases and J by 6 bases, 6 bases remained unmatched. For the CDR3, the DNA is TGCGCCAGCAGCTTCACTACAGGGGCGGATACGCAGTATTTT. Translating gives CASSFTTGADTQYF.

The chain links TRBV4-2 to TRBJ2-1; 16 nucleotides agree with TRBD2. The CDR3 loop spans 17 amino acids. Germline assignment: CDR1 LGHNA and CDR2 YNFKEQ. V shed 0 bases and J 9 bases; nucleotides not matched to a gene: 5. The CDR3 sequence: CASSQDQGLAGGTEQFF. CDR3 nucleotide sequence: TGTGCCAGCAGCCAAGACCAGGGACTAGCGGGAGGGACTGAGCAGTTCTTC.

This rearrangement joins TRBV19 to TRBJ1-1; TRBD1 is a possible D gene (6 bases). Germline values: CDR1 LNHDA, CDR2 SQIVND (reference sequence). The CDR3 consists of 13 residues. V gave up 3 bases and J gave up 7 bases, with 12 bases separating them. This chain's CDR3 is CASSMRTEDEAFF. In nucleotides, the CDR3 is TGTGCCAGTAGTATGAGGACAGAAGATGAAGCTTTCTTT.

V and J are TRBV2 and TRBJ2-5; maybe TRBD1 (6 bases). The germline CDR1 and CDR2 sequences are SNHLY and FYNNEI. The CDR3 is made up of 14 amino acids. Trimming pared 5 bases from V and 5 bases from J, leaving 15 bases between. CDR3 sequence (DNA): TGTGCCAGCAGTTTAACCAGGGGTCAGGAGACCCAGTACTTC. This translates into CASSLTRGQETQYF.

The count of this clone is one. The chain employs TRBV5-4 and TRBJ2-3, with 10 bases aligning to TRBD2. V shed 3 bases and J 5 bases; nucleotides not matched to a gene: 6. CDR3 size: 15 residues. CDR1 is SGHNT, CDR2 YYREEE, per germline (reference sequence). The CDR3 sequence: CASSSAGGLGDTQYF. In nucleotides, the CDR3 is TGTGCCAGCAGCTCAGCGGGAGGGCTGGGAGATACGCAGTATTTT. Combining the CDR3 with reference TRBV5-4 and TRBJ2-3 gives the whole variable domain ETGVTQSPTHLIKTRGQQVTLRCSSQSGHNTVSWYQQALGQGPQFIFQYYREEENGRGNFPPRFSGLQFPNYSSELNVNALELDDSALYLCASSSAGGLGDTQYFGPGTRLTVL.

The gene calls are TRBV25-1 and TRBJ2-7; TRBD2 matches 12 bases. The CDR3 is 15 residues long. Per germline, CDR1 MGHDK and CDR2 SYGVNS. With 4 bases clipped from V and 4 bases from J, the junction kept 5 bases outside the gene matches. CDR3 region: CASSGGTSGRYEQYF. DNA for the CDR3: TGTGCCAGCAGTGGAGGTACTAGCGGGAGGTACGAGCAGTACTTC.

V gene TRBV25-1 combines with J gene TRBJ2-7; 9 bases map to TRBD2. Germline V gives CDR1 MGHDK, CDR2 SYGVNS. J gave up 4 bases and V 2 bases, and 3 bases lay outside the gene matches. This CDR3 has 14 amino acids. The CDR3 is CASSESGRPYEQYF. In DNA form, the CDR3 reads TGTGCCAGCAGTGAAAGCGGGAGGCCTTACGAGCAGTACTTC.

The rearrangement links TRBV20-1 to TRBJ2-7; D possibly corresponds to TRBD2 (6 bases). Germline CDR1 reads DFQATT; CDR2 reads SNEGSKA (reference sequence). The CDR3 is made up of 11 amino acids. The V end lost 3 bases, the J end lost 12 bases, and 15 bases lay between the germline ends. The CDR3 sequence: CSASLGLKLYF. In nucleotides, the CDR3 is TGCAGTGCTAGTCTGGGACTGAAGCTGTACTTC.

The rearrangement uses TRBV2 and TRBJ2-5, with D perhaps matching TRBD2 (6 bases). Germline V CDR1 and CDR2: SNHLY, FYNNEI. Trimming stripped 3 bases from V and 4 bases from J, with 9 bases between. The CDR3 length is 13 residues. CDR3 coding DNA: TGTGCCAGCAGTGAGTTGCGGGGAGAGACCCAGTACTTC. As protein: CASSELRGETQYF.

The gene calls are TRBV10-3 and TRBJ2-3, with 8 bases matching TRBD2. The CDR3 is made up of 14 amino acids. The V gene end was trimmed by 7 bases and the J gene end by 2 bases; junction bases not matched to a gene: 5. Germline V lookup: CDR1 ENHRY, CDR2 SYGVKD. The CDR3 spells CAITSGLATDTQYF. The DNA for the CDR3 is TGTGCCATCACTAGCGGGCTAGCCACAGATACGCAGTATTTT.

CDR3: CASSSPRDSGYEQYF. The CDR3 DNA reads as TGTGCCAGCAGCTCCCCCCGGGACAGTGGGTACGAGCAGTACTTC. V usage is TRBV13 and J usage is TRBJ2-7; 7 bases align to TRBD1. Germline-derived CDR1 and CDR2 are PRHDT and FYEKMQ (reference sequence). The CDR3 consists of 15 residues. Trimming took 4 bases from V and 4 from J; bases not matched to a gene: 10.

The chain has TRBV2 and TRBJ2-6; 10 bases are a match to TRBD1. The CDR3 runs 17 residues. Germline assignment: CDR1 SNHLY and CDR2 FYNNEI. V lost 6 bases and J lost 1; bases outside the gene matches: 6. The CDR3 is CASSQDRGGSGANVLTF. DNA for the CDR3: TGTGCCAGCAGCCAGGACAGGGGGGGGTCTGGGGCCAACGTCCTGACTTTC.

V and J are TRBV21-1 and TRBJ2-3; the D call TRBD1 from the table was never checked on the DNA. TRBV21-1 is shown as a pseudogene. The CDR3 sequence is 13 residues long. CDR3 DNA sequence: TGTGCCAGCTGGGACAGAGGTTTGTATACGCAGTATTTT. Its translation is CASWDRGLYTQYF.

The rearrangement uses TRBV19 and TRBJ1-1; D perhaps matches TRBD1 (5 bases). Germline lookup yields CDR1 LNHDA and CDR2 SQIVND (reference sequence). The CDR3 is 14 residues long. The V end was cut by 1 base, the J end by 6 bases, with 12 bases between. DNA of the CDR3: TGTGCCAGTAGTATAGTGGGGGGGATCGCTGAAGCTTTCTTT. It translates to CASSIVGGIAEAFF.